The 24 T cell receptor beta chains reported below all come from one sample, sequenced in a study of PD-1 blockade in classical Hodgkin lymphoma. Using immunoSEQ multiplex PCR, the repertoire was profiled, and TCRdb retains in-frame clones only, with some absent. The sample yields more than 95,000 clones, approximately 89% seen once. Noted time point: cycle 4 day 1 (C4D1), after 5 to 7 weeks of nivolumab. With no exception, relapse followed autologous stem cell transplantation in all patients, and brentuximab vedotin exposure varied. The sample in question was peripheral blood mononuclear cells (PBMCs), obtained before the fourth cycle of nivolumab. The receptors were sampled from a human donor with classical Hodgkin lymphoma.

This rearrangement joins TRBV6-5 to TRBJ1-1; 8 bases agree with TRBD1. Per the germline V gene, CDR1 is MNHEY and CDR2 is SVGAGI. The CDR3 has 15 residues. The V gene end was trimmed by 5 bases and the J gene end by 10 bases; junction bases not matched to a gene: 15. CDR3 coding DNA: TGTGCCAGCAGTACTCGACAGGGGCGTCGTCCGGGAGCTTTCTTT. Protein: CASSTRQGRRPGAFF.

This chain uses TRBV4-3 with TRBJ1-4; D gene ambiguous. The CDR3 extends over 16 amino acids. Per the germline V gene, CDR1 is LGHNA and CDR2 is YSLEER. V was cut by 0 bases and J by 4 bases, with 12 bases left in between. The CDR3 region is CASSQDHNSFNEKLFF. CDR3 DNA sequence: TGCGCCAGCAGCCAAGATCATAACAGCTTTAATGAAAAACTGTTTTTT.

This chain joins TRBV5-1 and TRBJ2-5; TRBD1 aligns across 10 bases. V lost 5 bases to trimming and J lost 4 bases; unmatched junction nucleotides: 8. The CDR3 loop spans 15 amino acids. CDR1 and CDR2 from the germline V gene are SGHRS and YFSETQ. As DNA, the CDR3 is TGCGCCAGCAGTTTTACCGGGACAGGGGTAGAGACCCAGTACTTC. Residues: CASSFTGTGVETQYF.

In DNA form, the CDR3 reads TGTGCCAGCAGGCACAAAGCGGCGGGAGATCGTGAGCAGTTCTTC. This gives the protein CASRHKAAGDREQFF. The chain carries TRBV6-1 and TRBJ2-1, with 7 bases aligning to TRBD2. This CDR3 spans 15 amino acids. V dropped 6 bases and J dropped 9; count of bases not matched to a gene: 14. CDR1 is MNHNS, CDR2 SASEGT, per germline.

The CDR3 is CAWSVLVSTEAFF. CDR3 DNA: TGTGCCTGGAGTGTATTGGTTAGTACTGAAGCTTTCTTT. J is TRBJ1-1 and V is TRBV30; D is unresolved. The germline gives CDR1 GTSNPN, CDR2 SVGIG (reference sequence). V lost 0 bases, J lost 5 bases, and 10 bases lay in between. The CDR3 is 13 residues long.

CDR3 sequence (DNA): TGCGCCAGCAGCTTTTTTTGGGACAGGGGGAGGAATGAGCAGTTCTTC. Its protein is CASSFFWDRGRNEQFF. The chain has TRBV5-1 and TRBJ2-1, with 11 nucleotides matching TRBD1. V dropped 2 bases and J dropped 7; count of bases not matched to a gene: 8. Germline CDR1 reads SGHRS; CDR2 reads YFSETQ. This CDR3 contains 16 residues.

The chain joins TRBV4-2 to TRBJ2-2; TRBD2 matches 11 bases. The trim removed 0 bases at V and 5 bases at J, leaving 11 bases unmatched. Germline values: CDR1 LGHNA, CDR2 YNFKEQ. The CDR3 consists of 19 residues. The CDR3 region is CASSQDCSGRASSTGELFF. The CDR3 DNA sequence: TGTGCCAGCAGCCAAGATTGTAGCGGGAGGGCCAGTAGTACCGGGGAGCTGTTTTTT.

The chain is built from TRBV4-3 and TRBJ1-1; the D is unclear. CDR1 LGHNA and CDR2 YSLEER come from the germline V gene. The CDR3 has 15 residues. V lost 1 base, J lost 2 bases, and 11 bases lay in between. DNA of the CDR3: TGCGCCAGCAGCCAAGGCCCGGGCCTCAACACTGAAGCTTTCTTT. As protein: CASSQGPGLNTEAFF.

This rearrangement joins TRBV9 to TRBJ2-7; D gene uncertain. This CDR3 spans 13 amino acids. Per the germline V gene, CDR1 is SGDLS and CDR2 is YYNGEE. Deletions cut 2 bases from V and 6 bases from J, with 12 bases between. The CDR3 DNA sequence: TGTGCCAGCAGCGTTATGCAGGCTTCCGAGCAGTACTTC. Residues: CASSVMQASEQYF.

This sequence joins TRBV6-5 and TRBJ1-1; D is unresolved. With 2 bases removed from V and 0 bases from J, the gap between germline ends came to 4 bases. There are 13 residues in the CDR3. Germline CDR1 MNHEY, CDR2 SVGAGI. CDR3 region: CASSYEMNTEAFF. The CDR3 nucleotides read TGTGCCAGCAGTTACGAGATGAACACTGAAGCTTTCTTT.

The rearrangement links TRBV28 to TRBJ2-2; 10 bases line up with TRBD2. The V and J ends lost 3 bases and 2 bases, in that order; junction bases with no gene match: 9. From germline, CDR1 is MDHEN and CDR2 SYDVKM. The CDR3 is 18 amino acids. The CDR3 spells CASSFLGTSVINTGELFF. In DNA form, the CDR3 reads TGTGCCAGCAGTTTTCTGGGGACTAGCGTGATTAACACCGGGGAGCTGTTTTTT. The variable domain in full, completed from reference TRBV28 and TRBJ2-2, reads DVKVTQSSRYLVKRTGEKVFLECVQDMDHENMFWYRQDPGLGLRLIYFSYDVKMKEKGDIPEGYSVSREKKERFSLILESASTNQTSMYLCASSFLGTSVINTGELFFGEGSRLTVL.

The CDR3 sequence: CASNYRFYGYTF. As DNA, the CDR3 is TGTGCCAGTAATTATCGGTTCTATGGCTACACCTTC. The chain employs TRBV19 and TRBJ1-2; D not certain. The CDR3 loop spans 12 amino acids. Germline CDR1 and CDR2: LNHDA and SQIVND (reference sequence). The V end lost 7 bases, the J end lost 4 bases, and 10 bases lay between the germline ends.

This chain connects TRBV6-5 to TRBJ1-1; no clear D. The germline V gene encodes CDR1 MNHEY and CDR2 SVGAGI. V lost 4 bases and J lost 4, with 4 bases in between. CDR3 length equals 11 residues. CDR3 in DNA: TGTGCCAGCAGTTCGGGCACTGAAGCTTTCTTT. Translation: CASSSGTEAFF.

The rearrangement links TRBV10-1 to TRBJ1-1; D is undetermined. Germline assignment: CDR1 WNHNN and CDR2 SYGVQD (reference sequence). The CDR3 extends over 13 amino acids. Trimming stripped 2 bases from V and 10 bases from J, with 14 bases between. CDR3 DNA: TGCGCCAGCAGTGAGAACGATCCCTGGGGAGCTTTCTTT. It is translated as CASSENDPWGAFF.

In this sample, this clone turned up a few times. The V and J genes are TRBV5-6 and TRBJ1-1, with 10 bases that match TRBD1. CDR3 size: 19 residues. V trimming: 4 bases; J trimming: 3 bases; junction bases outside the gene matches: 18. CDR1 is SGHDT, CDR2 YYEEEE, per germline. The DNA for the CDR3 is TGTGCCAGCAGCCCGACAGGGGGCGCGATCCTGACGAAGGACACTGAAGCTTTCTTT. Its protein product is CASSPTGGAILTKDTEAFF.

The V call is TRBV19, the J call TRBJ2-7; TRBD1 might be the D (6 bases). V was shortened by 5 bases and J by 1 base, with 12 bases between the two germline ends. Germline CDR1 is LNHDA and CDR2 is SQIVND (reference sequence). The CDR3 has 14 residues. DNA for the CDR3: TGTGCCAGTAGTCAACTGGACAGATCCTACGAGCAGTACTTC. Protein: CASSQLDRSYEQYF.

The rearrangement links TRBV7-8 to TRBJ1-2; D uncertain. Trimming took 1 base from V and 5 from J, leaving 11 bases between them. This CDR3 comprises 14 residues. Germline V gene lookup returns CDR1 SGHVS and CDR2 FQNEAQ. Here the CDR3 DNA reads TGTGCCAGCAGCTTAGAGGTGGAGGAATATGGCTACACCTTC. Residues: CASSLEVEEYGYTF. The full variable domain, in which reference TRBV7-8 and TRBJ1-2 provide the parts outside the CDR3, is GAGVSQSPRYKVAKRGQDVALRCDPISGHVSLFWYQQALGQGPEFLTYFQNEAQLDKSGLPSDRFFAERPEGSVSTLKIQRTQQEDSAVYLCASSLEVEEYGYTFGSGTRLTVV.

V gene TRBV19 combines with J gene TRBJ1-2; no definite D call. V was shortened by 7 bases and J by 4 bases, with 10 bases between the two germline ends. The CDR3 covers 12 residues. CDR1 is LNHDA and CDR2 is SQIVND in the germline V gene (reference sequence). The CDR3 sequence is CASKRDLYGYTF. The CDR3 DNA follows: TGTGCCAGTAAAAGGGATCTCTATGGCTACACCTTC. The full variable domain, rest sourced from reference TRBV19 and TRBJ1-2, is DGGITQSPKYLFRKEGQNVTLSCEQNLNHDAMYWYRQDPGQGLRLIYYSQIVNDFQKGDIAEGYSVSREKKESFPLTVTSAQKNPTAFYLCASKRDLYGYTFGSGTRLTVV.

The chain's CDR3 is CASSSRPDRYEQYF. The CDR3 nucleotides read TGTGCCAGCAGCAGCCGTCCGGACAGGTACGAGCAGTACTTC. V usage is TRBV21-1 and J usage is TRBJ2-7; the table names TRBD1, a call not compared with the DNA. TRBV21-1 is noted as a pseudogene. The CDR3 runs 14 residues.

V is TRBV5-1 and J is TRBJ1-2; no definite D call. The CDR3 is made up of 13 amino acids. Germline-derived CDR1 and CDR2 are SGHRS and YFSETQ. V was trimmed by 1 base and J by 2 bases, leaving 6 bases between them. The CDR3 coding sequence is TGCGCCAGCAGCTTGTCCAGCAACTATGGCTACACCTTC. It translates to CASSLSSNYGYTF.

The CDR3 reads CAWSATSGIGEQFF. DNA for the CDR3: TGTGCCTGGAGTGCGACTAGCGGGATAGGTGAGCAGTTCTTC. The chain carries TRBV30 and TRBJ2-1; 11 bases map to TRBD2. After removal of 1 base from V and 9 bases from J, the junction contained 5 bases not matched to a gene. CDR3 length: 14 amino acids. Germline V gene data show CDR1 as GTSNPN and CDR2 as SVGIG (reference sequence). The full variable domain, with the rest looked up from reference TRBV30 and TRBJ2-1, is SQTIHQWPATLVQPVGSPLSLECTVEGTSNPNLYWYRQAAGRGLQLLFYSVGIGQISSEVPQNLSASRPQDRQFILSSKKLLLSDSGFYLCAWSATSGIGEQFFGPGTRLTVL.

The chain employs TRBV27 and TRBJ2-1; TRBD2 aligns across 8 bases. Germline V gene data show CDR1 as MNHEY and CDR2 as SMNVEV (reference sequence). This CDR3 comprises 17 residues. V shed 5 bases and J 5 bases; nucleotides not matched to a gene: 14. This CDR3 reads CASSPRGSGRVDNEQFF. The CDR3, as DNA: TGTGCCAGCAGTCCCCGAGGGAGCGGGAGAGTGGACAATGAGCAGTTCTTC.

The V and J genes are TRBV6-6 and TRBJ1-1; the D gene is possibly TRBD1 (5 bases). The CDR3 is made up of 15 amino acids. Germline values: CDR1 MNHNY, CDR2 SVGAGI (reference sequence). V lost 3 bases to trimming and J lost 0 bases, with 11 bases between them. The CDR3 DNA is TGTGCCAGCAGTTATAGGGTGGGGGTGAACACTGAAGCTTTCTTT. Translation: CASSYRVGVNTEAFF.

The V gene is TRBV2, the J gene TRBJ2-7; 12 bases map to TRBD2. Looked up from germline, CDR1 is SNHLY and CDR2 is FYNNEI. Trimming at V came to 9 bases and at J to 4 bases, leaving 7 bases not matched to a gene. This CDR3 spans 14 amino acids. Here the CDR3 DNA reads TGTGCCAGTGAACTGACTAGCGGGAGTTACGAGCAGTACTTC. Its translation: CASELTSGSYEQYF. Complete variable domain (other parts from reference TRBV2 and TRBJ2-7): EPEVTQTPSHQVTQMGQEVILRCVPISNHLYFYWYRQILGQKVEFLVSFYNNEISEKSEIFDDQFSVERPDGSNFTLKIRSTKLEDSAMYFCASELTSGSYEQYFGPGTRLTVT.